The present T cell receptor (beta chain) was sequenced within a study of CD8 T cells in ankylosing spondylitis. Study findings and constraints: Reactive arthritis synovial fluid and blood previously showed some of these motif variants. Apparently characteristic of ankylosing spondylitis blood was a TCR beta motif (fewer than 10 highly homologous variants).

This clonotype was observed a few times. Its antigen is unknown. Using its own MiXCR run on the 5' RACE reads, TCRdb lists one record per CDR3 protein. The profile covers 200,000 to 250,000 distinct CDR3 sequences, with roughly a tenth appearing a single time and less than 25% taken by the ten largest. Sequenced sample: blood, either unsorted or a sorted T cell fraction (not recorded which). The clonotype originates from a male donor with ankylosing spondylitis or in good health (not recorded which).

CDR3 sequence: CASSLHDRGQETQYF. CDR3 sequence (DNA): TGTGCCAGCAGTTTACACGACAGGGGGCAAGAGACCCAGTACTTC. The rearrangement links TRBV7-9 to TRBJ2-5; 9 positions match TRBD1. J lost 2 bases, V lost 6 bases, and 7 bases had no gene match. CDR3 length: 15 amino acids. Germline CDR1 SEHNR, CDR2 FQNEAQ (reference sequence).